This is a list of T cell receptor beta chains from one sample in a study of a mutant IDH1 vaccine in newly diagnosed glioma. Antigens of these TCRs are unknown. TCRdb's table, derived via immunoSEQ multiplex PCR, lists solely in-frame clones and lacks some. The sample records about 82,000 clones, approximately 85% being singletons. The sequencing here drew on PBMCs, taken from a glioma patient whose treatment included an IDH1 peptide vaccine. The origin of the receptors is a man in his thirties or forties with glioma. Some clones in this sample may be carry-over from other donors' samples. The conserved cysteine and the conserved F or W are not part of the CDR3 here. Fields, in order: clone size, J gene, V gene, CDR3 protein. Some rows have no size entry. The others give once, few or many, or a class for an expanded clone.

abundance: .
j_gene: TRBJ1-2
v_gene: TRBV7-2
CDR3aa: ASSLRRAYGYT

abundance: .
j_gene: TRBJ1-4
v_gene: TRBV7-8
CDR3aa: ASSTRSQGMNEKLF

abundance: .
j_gene: TRBJ2-4
v_gene: TRBV6-5
CDR3aa: ASSPQVAKNIQY

abundance: .
j_gene: TRBJ1-3
v_gene: TRBV5-1
CDR3aa: ASSPGEALGNTIY

abundance: once
j_gene: TRBJ2-5
v_gene: TRBV5-6
CDR3aa: ASSLERRETQY

abundance: once
j_gene: TRBJ2-2
v_gene: TRBV5-1
CDR3aa: ASSLLAGDTGELF

abundance: .
j_gene: TRBJ2-1
v_gene: TRBV10-2
CDR3aa: ASSERAGGPPQF

abundance: .
j_gene: TRBJ2-5
v_gene: TRBV7-2
CDR3aa: ASSPTTGIETQY

abundance: .
j_gene: TRBJ2-4
v_gene: TRBV7-2
CDR3aa: ASSLDLAKNIQY

abundance: .
j_gene: TRBJ2-3
v_gene: TRBV28
CDR3aa: ASSSPRGSQTKDTQY

abundance: once
j_gene: TRBJ1-2
v_gene: TRBV30
CDR3aa: AWGRDSRGYT

abundance: .
j_gene: TRBJ2-3
v_gene: TRBV27
CDR3aa: ASSFDKGHWNKDTQY

abundance: .
j_gene: TRBJ2-1
v_gene: TRBV9
CDR3aa: ASSERGGQYNEQF

abundance: .
j_gene: TRBJ1-2
v_gene: TRBV11-2
CDR3aa: ASSVGDRGLGYT

abundance: .
j_gene: TRBJ2-7
v_gene: TRBV7-3
CDR3aa: ASSLDRVDEQY

abundance: .
j_gene: TRBJ2-1
v_gene: TRBV9
CDR3aa: ASSSSGNEQF

abundance: once
j_gene: TRBJ1-2
v_gene: TRBV7-9
CDR3aa: ASSLEGVGYLNYGYT

abundance: .
j_gene: TRBJ2-4
v_gene: TRBV28
CDR3aa: ASSPSTMLGVVAKNIQY

abundance: .
j_gene: TRBJ1-1
v_gene: TRBV11-2
CDR3aa: ASSWGPSHTEAF

abundance: .
j_gene: TRBJ2-3
v_gene: TRBV18
CDR3aa: ASSPRFTSGPDTQY

abundance: .
j_gene: TRBJ2-1
v_gene: TRBV10-2
CDR3aa: ASSESMSSGPYNEQF

abundance: .
j_gene: TRBJ1-6
v_gene: TRBV30
CDR3aa: AWSDRVYNSPLH

abundance: .
j_gene: TRBJ1-2
v_gene: TRBV19
CDR3aa: ARRDGGNYGYT

abundance: .
j_gene: TRBJ2-7
v_gene: TRBV4-3
CDR3aa: ASSQGVYGTGEADEQY

abundance: .
j_gene: TRBJ2-1
v_gene: TRBV27
CDR3aa: ASSPRGGRGDEQF

abundance: .
j_gene: TRBJ2-5
v_gene: TRBV11-2
CDR3aa: ASSFGGAETQY

abundance: .
j_gene: TRBJ2-1
v_gene: TRBV6-1
CDR3aa: ASSLARGAGGEQF

abundance: .
j_gene: TRBJ2-1
v_gene: TRBV5-1
CDR3aa: ASSPGTGYINEQF

abundance: .
j_gene: TRBJ2-3
v_gene: TRBV30
CDR3aa: AWSVRGVGRDTQY

abundance: .
j_gene: TRBJ2-1
v_gene: TRBV5-4
CDR3aa: ASSLGLAEPNEQF

abundance: .
j_gene: TRBJ2-7
v_gene: TRBV6-4
CDR3aa: ASRGGDAYEQY

abundance: .
j_gene: TRBJ1-1
v_gene: TRBV7-9
CDR3aa: ASSLGANTEAF

abundance: once
j_gene: TRBJ2-3
v_gene: TRBV2
CDR3aa: ASSEPGHDTSTDTQY

abundance: .
j_gene: TRBJ1-4
v_gene: TRBV6-5
CDR3aa: ASSSRDLANEKLF

abundance: .
j_gene: TRBJ2-1
v_gene: TRBV9
CDR3aa: ASSIPGGAEQF

abundance: .
j_gene: TRBJ1-1
v_gene: TRBV28
CDR3aa: ASRSGGLGDTEAF